These 6 T cell receptor beta chains were sequenced from one sample in a study of PD-1 blockade in classical Hodgkin lymphoma (TCRdb year 2020). Read against the paper, the sample's time point label means: cycle 2 day 1 (C2D1) of nivolumab. Relapse after autologous stem cell transplantation had occurred in all trial patients, and cohorts A, B and C were distinguished by prior brentuximab vedotin exposure. The library was made by the immunoSEQ multiplex PCR assay. In its TCRdb copy, this immuneACCESS table keeps in-frame sequences only and misses some clones. Where compared with another copy, unresolved V genes explain less than half of these, and the others have no known cause. Here the sample has 25,000 to 35,000 clones; over 65% occur a single time. The ten largest clonotypes hold about a fifth of the sample. This sample comprised peripheral blood mononuclear cells (PBMCs), obtained before the second cycle of nivolumab. These TCRs come from a human donor with classical Hodgkin lymphoma.

About this clone: At one of its ends the junction is not consistent with the germline gene, which may arise from a read error. The chain links TRBV7-2 to TRBJ2-1; TRBD1 or TRBD2 may be the D gene (6 bases each). Germline V CDR1 and CDR2: SGHTA, FQGNSA. The CDR3 contains 14 residues. The CDR3, as DNA: TGCGCCAGCAGCCCCGAAGGAGGGGGCAATGAGCAGTTCTTC. Translating it yields CASSPEGGGNEQFF.

This clone was counted once. V usage is TRBV4-1 and J usage is TRBJ1-5; no reliable D call. Trimming removed 8 bases from V and 0 bases from J, with 8 bases in between. CDR3 length equals 13 residues. Germline V gene sequence: CDR1 MGHRA, CDR2 YSYEKL. CDR3 nucleotides: TGCGCCAGCGGATTTAATAGCAATCAGCCCCAGCATTTT. It encodes CASGFNSNQPQHF.

The gene calls are TRBV25-1 and TRBJ1-2, with D possibly being TRBD1 (6 bases). Germline V gene lookup returns CDR1 MGHDK and CDR2 SYGVNS. The CDR3 length is 13 residues. V dropped 1 base and J dropped 5 bases, with 8 bases sitting between them. Here the CDR3 DNA reads TGTGCCAGCAGTGAATCGGACAGATATGGCTACACCTTC. Translated, it gives CASSESDRYGYTF.

The CDR3, as DNA: TGTGCCAGCAGCTTGGGACTCCCGAACACTGAAGCTTTCTTT. It translates to CASSLGLPNTEAFF. The J gene is TRBJ1-1, the V gene TRBV5-4; D is unresolved. Germline lookup yields CDR1 SGHNT and CDR2 YYREEE (reference sequence). The V gene lost 0 bases and the J gene lost 1 base, with 7 bases spanning the gap. The CDR3 is made up of 14 amino acids.

This chain links TRBV15 with TRBJ1-4; D unresolved. V was cut by 0 bases and J by 7 bases, with 12 bases left in between. The CDR3 has 15 amino acids. Germline lookup yields CDR1 LNHNV and CDR2 YYDKDF (reference sequence). CDR3 coding DNA: TGTGCCACCAGCAGAGAGGTAGGGAGGCGTGAAAAACTGTTTTTT. It is translated as CATSREVGRREKLFF.

The chain carries TRBV19 and TRBJ2-5; 8 bases map to TRBD1. J was trimmed by 5 bases and V by 9 bases; bases with no gene match: 5. The CDR3 consists of 12 residues. Per the germline V gene, CDR1 is LNHDA and CDR2 is SQIVND (reference sequence). The CDR3 protein is CASQGAWETQYF. The CDR3 nucleotides are TGTGCCAGCCAGGGGGCTTGGGAGACCCAGTACTTC.